This record covers a single TCR beta chain. Its target is unknown. Sequenced by immunoSEQ multiplex PCR; TCRdb stores in-frame clones only, minus some. The sample holds about 150,000 clones, 88% seen once. The CDR3 is 14 residues long. With 8 bases clipped from V and 4 bases from J, the junction kept 4 bases outside the gene matches. Germline-derived CDR1 and CDR2 are LNHDA and SQIVND (reference sequence). This sample was included in a study of T cell responses to AZD1222 COVID-19 vaccine. Study outcomes and limitations: Elevations in Spike-specific TCR breadth and depth followed administration of two AZD1222 doses.

V is TRBV19 and J is TRBJ1-4, with TRBD1 matching over 10 bases. The origin of this receptor is an adult who had recovered from COVID-19. Specimen: peripheral blood, collected after recovery from COVID-19. CDR3 DNA sequence: TGTGCCAGTGGGGACAGGGGAGTTAATGAAAAACTGTTTTTT. Translation: CASGDRGVNEKLFF.